This TCR beta chain originates from a study of T cells in Graves' hyperthyroidism and ophthalmopathy. Regarding the study as a whole: Ophthalmopathy was separated from stable hyperthyroidism by a 13 V-J model. A median around 6 months before onset, the model predicted ophthalmopathy.

Regions amplified from RNA transcripts were the TCR beta CDR3 regions. The TCR CDR3 first-round RT-PCR relied on the HTBI primer set. TCRdb re-analysed the multiplex PCR reads in MiXCR, keeping a single row per CDR3 protein. The table has approximately 380,000 distinct CDR3 sequences, 19% seen once; the top ten hold about 4%. This clonotype occurred many times. Its antigen remains unidentified. Germline CDR1 is SEHNR and CDR2 is FQNEAQ (reference sequence). The CDR3 extends over 14 amino acids. With V trimmed by 8 bases and J by 4 bases, 4 bases remained unmatched. Input material: blood. This TCR was sampled from a woman aged 18-29 years with Graves' hyperthyroidism. The genes are TRBV7-9 and TRBJ2-2; 10 nucleotides align to TRBD1. CDR3 protein: CASPGTGVTGELFF. The CDR3 DNA sequence: TGTGCCAGCCCCGGGACAGGGGTCACCGGGGAGCTGTTTTTT.